The rows below give T cell receptor beta chains drawn from one sample of a study of blood T cell repertoires in COVID-19. Data came from immunoSEQ multiplex PCR; TCRdb stores just in-frame clones and leaves some out. The sample has a few hundred thousand clones, approximately 87% seen once. The source material was PBMCs or T cells enriched from blood (not recorded which). Receptors originate from a woman aged 50 to 60 who had recovered from COVID-19. CDR3s leave out the opening cysteine and the closing phenylalanine or tryptophan. The size of a clone is reported for some rows only, either as once, few or many, or as a class for expanded clones.

v_call	j_call	clone_size	cdr3_aa
TRBV30	TRBJ1-1	.	AWSARGDTEAF
TRBV19	TRBJ1-5	few	ASSIGQGDGQPQH
TRBV5-1	TRBJ1-4	once	ASSSGATANPNEKLF
TRBV18	TRBJ1-3	.	ASSPFSGNTIY
TRBV28	TRBJ2-7	.	ASRRGTAGEQY
TRBV10-3	TRBJ2-2	.	AISHTWTENTGELF
TRBV11-2	TRBJ1-1	few	ASSLDGGGTEAF
TRBV9	TRBJ1-6	many	ASSEGTLGPLH
TRBV28	TRBJ1-5	.	ASSWTGSHSNQPQH
TRBV24-1	TRBJ1-2	.	ATSDSGQNYGYT
TRBV4-1	TRBJ2-3	.	ASSQLTGGSTDTQY
TRBV5-1	TRBJ1-1	.	ASSPYPGGQVPPNTEAF
TRBV9	TRBJ1-2	.	ASSPRDRGRGYGYT